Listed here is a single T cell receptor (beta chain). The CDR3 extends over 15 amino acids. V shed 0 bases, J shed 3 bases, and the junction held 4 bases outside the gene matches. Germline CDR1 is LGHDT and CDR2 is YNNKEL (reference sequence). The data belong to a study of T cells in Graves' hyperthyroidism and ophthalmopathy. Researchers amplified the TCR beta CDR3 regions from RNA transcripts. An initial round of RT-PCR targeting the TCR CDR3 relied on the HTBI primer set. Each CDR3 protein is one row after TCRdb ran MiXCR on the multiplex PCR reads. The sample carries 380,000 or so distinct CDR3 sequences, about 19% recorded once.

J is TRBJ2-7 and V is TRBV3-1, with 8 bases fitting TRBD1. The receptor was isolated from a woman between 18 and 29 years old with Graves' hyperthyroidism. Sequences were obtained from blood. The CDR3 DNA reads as TGTGCCAGCAGCCAAGAGACAGGGGAGAGCTACGAGCAGTACTTC. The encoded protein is CASSQETGESYEQYF.